One sample yielded the 25 T cell receptor beta chains listed below, sequenced in a study of cytomegalovirus exposure and HLA in healthy donors. The primer mix had 60 Vbeta and 13 Jbeta primers. Only in-frame clones appear in the TCRdb table, and some are missing; sequencing was by immunoSEQ multiplex PCR. This listing includes approximately 110,000 clones. The sequenced sample consisted of PBMCs. The receptor source for this set is a man aged 18 to 29 in good health and CMV-seronegative.

J is TRBJ2-3 and V is TRBV15, with 12 positions matching TRBD2. V was pared by 0 bases and J by 6 bases, with 7 bases of the junction left unmatched. The CDR3 sequence is 17 residues long. Germline loops: CDR1 LNHNV, CDR2 YYDKDF (reference sequence). CDR3 nucleotide sequence: TGTGCCACCAGCAGAGATAGGCCTAGCGGGAGGGAGGATACGCAGTATTTT. As protein: CATSRDRPSGREDTQYF.

V gene TRBV11-2 combines with J gene TRBJ1-2, with D perhaps TRBD1 (6 bases). The CDR3 runs 14 residues. Between the trimmed V and J ends, which lost 4 bases and 0 bases, there was a span of 9 bases. Germline loops: CDR1 SGHAT, CDR2 FQNNGV. The CDR3 sequence: CASSSGQTNYGYTF. The CDR3 DNA sequence: TGTGCCAGCAGCTCTGGACAGACTAACTATGGCTACACCTTC. The full variable domain, in which reference TRBV11-2 and TRBJ1-2 provide the parts outside the CDR3, is EAGVAQSPRYKIIEKRQSVAFWCNPISGHATLYWYQQILGQGPKLLIQFQNNGVVDDSQLPKDRFSAERLKGVDSTLKIQPAKLEDSAVYLCASSSGQTNYGYTFGSGTRLTVV.

V usage is TRBV9 and J usage is TRBJ2-7; no clear D gene. V gave up 4 bases and J gave up 2 bases, with 19 bases separating them. The CDR3 is 16 residues long. Germline V lookup: CDR1 SGDLS, CDR2 YYNGEE. The CDR3 sequence: CASSLTPSTSTYEQYF. Written as DNA, the CDR3 is TGTGCCAGCAGCTTGACACCGAGTACCTCTACCTACGAGCAGTACTTC.

The rearrangement uses TRBV10-3 and TRBJ2-1; TRBD2 is a possible D gene (5 bases). V dropped 3 bases and J dropped 2 bases, with 11 bases sitting between them. Germline loops: CDR1 ENHRY, CDR2 SYGVKD. The CDR3 sequence is 15 residues long. CDR3 region: CAISEMDSAYNEQFF. CDR3 DNA: TGTGCCATCAGTGAAATGGACTCGGCCTACAATGAGCAGTTCTTC.

This rearrangement joins TRBV28 to TRBJ2-1; TRBD1 matches at 9 bases. This CDR3 region has 11 residues. Unmatched junction bases numbered 3, after V lost 6 bases and J lost 12 bases. Germline loops: CDR1 MDHEN, CDR2 SYDVKM. CDR3 DNA sequence: TGTGCCAGCAGAGGACAGGGGAGGCAGTTCTTC. Amino acids: CASRGQGRQFF.

The chain has TRBV14 and TRBJ2-7; TRBD1 aligns across 7 bases. This CDR3 comprises 14 residues. Germline-derived CDR1 and CDR2 are SGHDN and FVKESK. Losses at the gene ends were 1 base for V and 6 bases for J; bases not matched to a gene: 6. Here the CDR3 DNA reads TGTGCCAGCAGCCAAGTCGGACAGGTGGGCGAGCAGTACTTC. Translating gives CASSQVGQVGEQYF.

This sequence joins TRBV5-6 and TRBJ1-5, with D possibly TRBD1 on 5 matching bases. Trimming took 2 bases from V and 6 from J, leaving 12 bases between them. Germline lookup yields CDR1 SGHDT and CDR2 YYEEEE. The CDR3 runs 14 residues. The CDR3 here is CASSFYWGSQPQHF. The CDR3 nucleotides are TGTGCCAGCAGCTTTTATTGGGGCAGTCAGCCCCAGCATTTT.

The chain links TRBV6-5 to TRBJ1-5; 9 positions match TRBD1. The CDR3 spans 15 residues. Per germline, CDR1 MNHEY and CDR2 SVGAGI. V was clipped by 5 bases and J by 2 bases; unmatched bases: 4. The CDR3 reads CASSTGGEGNQPQHF. In DNA, the CDR3 is TGTGCCAGCAGTACAGGGGGCGAGGGCAATCAGCCCCAGCATTTT.

The chain employs TRBV6-1 and TRBJ1-1; TRBD1 aligns across 7 bases. Trimming took 5 bases from V and 5 from J; bases not matched to a gene: 5. Germline CDR1 MNHNS, CDR2 SASEGT. This CDR3 has 13 amino acids. Here the CDR3 reads CASSSTGVTEAFF. In DNA, the CDR3 is TGTGCCAGCAGTTCTACAGGGGTTACTGAAGCTTTCTTT.

The chain combines TRBV28 with TRBJ1-2; 10 nucleotides line up with TRBD1. The CDR3 is made up of 15 amino acids. Germline trimming cut 5 bases from V and 8 bases from J; bases unmatched to any gene: 11. The germline V gene encodes CDR1 MDHEN and CDR2 SYDVKM. The CDR3 bases are TGTGCCAGCAGTCTCGCGGACAGGGGGATGGAAGGCTACACCTTC. Residues: CASSLADRGMEGYTF.

The chain recombines TRBV28 with TRBJ1-2; D is perhaps TRBD1 (5 bases). This CDR3 has 14 amino acids. Germline V gene lookup returns CDR1 MDHEN and CDR2 SYDVKM. V lost 2 bases and J 3 bases, leaving 10 bases between the germline ends. The DNA of the CDR3 is TGTGCCAGCAGTTTAGCAGGGTATGACTATGGCTACACCTTC. Translated: CASSLAGYDYGYTF.

DNA for the CDR3: TGTGCCAGCAGCGTAGGAGGCTATGGCTACACCTTC. Encoded protein: CASSVGGYGYTF. V usage is TRBV9 and J usage is TRBJ1-2, with D uncertain. V was trimmed by 0 bases and J by 4 bases, leaving 4 bases between them. The CDR3 has 12 amino acids. The germline V gene has CDR1 SGDLS and CDR2 YYNGEE.

The chain joins TRBV11-2 to TRBJ1-1, with D possibly matching TRBD1 (6 bases). Germline V gene lookup returns CDR1 SGHAT and CDR2 FQNNGV. Trimming cost V 5 bases and J 4 bases, with 17 bases left between them. This CDR3 is 15 amino acids long. Here the CDR3 reads CASSPRGQGSTEAFF. In DNA form, the CDR3 reads TGTGCCAGCAGCCCCAGGGGTCAGGGATCCACTGAAGCTTTCTTT.

The chain has TRBV5-4 and TRBJ2-3; perhaps TRBD2 as D (5 bases). The germline V and J ends were trimmed by 0 bases and 4 bases, with 18 bases remaining between them. Germline V gene data show CDR1 as SGHNT and CDR2 as YYREEE (reference sequence). The CDR3 has 17 residues. CDR3 amino acids: CASSLASGWGRADTQYF. The CDR3 DNA is TGTGCCAGCAGCTTGGCATCGGGGTGGGGTAGGGCAGATACGCAGTATTTT.

The V gene is TRBV6-5, the J gene TRBJ1-1; maybe TRBD1 (5 bases). Germline CDR1 MNHEY, CDR2 SVGAGI. This CDR3 region has 11 residues. V lost 6 bases and J lost 7, with 9 bases in between. This CDR3 is CASSNGGEAFF. For the CDR3, the DNA is TGTGCCAGCAGCAACGGGGGTGAAGCTTTCTTT.

The chain combines TRBV15 with TRBJ2-3, with D possibly TRBD2 on 6 matching bases. The V end was cut by 6 bases, the J end by 3 bases, with 7 bases between. Germline V CDR1 and CDR2: LNHNV, YYDKDF (reference sequence). This CDR3 has 12 residues. For the CDR3, the DNA is TGTGCCACCAGTCGGGGGACAGATACGCAGTATTTT. Translated, it gives CATSRGTDTQYF. The full variable domain, its missing parts supplied by reference TRBV15 and TRBJ2-3, is DAMVIQNPRYQVTQFGKPVTLSCSQTLNHNVMYWYQQKSSQAPKLLFHYYDKDFNNEADTPDNFQSRRPNTSFCFLDIRSPGLGDTAMYLCATSRGTDTQYFGPGTRLTVL.

V gene TRBV6-1 combines with J gene TRBJ1-5, with D unresolved. Germline values: CDR1 MNHNS, CDR2 SASEGT. This CDR3 comprises 13 residues. The ends were cut back, 8 bases at V and 1 base at J, with 9 bases in the middle. The CDR3 region is CASLISSNQPQHF. The DNA for the CDR3 is TGTGCCAGCCTGATTAGCAGCAATCAGCCCCAGCATTTT.

The J gene is TRBJ2-7, the V gene TRBV5-6; TRBD1 might be the D (5 bases). The V end lost 7 bases, the J end lost 0 bases, and 23 bases lay between the germline ends. Germline lookup yields CDR1 SGHDT and CDR2 YYEEEE. This CDR3 is 17 amino acids long. As DNA, the CDR3 is TGTGCCAGCGGCTGGGGCTTCGGAACCGAACACTCCTACGAGCAGTACTTC. Protein sequence: CASGWGFGTEHSYEQYF.

This CDR3 reads CASSLVLAELNTEAFF. CDR3 sequence (DNA): TGTGCCAGCAGCTTGGTTCTAGCGGAGCTGAACACTGAAGCTTTCTTT. The chain carries TRBV5-4 and TRBJ1-1; D is ambiguous. Trimming took off 0 bases at V and 0 bases at J, with 12 bases between the two ends. Germline CDR1 reads SGHNT; CDR2 reads YYREEE (reference sequence). This CDR3 comprises 16 residues.

The chain recombines TRBV20-1 with TRBJ2-7, with a possible D match to TRBD2 (6 bases). V was shortened by 6 bases and J by 6 bases, with 12 bases between the two germline ends. This CDR3 is 11 amino acids long. Germline V CDR1 and CDR2: DFQATT, SNEGSKA (reference sequence). DNA for the CDR3: TGCAGTGCCAATGGAGGGGCCGAGCAGTACTTC. This gives the protein CSANGGAEQYF.

The CDR3 DNA reads TGTGCCAGCAGCTTGGAGGGAAGCAATCAGCCCCAGCATTTT. The encoded protein is CASSLEGSNQPQHF. The chain links TRBV7-6 to TRBJ1-5, with no clear D. Between the trimmed V and J ends, which lost 3 bases and 1 base, there was a span of 7 bases. The CDR3 covers 14 residues. In germline, CDR1 is SGHVS, CDR2 FNYEAQ. The whole variable domain, remainder taken from reference TRBV7-6 and TRBJ1-5, is GAGVSQSPRYKVTKRGQDVALRCDPISGHVSLYWYRQALGQGPEFLTYFNYEAQQDKSGLPNDRFSAERPEGSISTLTIQRTEQRDSAMYRCASSLEGSNQPQHFGDGTRLSIL.

CDR3 residues: CASSYLRGTGNTIYF. As DNA, the CDR3 is TGTGCCAGCAGTTACTTACGGGGAACCGGAAACACCATATATTTT. This rearrangement joins TRBV6-5 to TRBJ1-3, with D hard to call. This CDR3 spans 15 amino acids. Between the trimmed V and J ends, which lost 1 base and 4 bases, there was a span of 11 bases. Per germline, CDR1 MNHEY and CDR2 SVGAGI.

This chain uses TRBV7-8 with TRBJ2-2; perhaps TRBD1 as D (8 bases). The CDR3 totals 15 residues. The V end lost 8 bases, the J end lost 5 bases, and 18 bases lay between the germline ends. Germline V gives CDR1 SGHVS, CDR2 FQNEAQ. The CDR3 region has the DNA TGTGCCAGCGCTAGACAGGGGAGGGGAACCGGGGAGCTGTTTTTT. This translates into CASARQGRGTGELFF.

The CDR3 spells CASSLELSYEQYF. DNA of the CDR3: TGCGCCAGCAGCTTGGAACTGTCCTACGAGCAGTACTTC. The V call is TRBV5-1, the J call TRBJ2-7, with D hard to call. V dropped 0 bases and J dropped 1 base, with 5 bases sitting between them. The CDR3 has 13 residues. Germline V gene lookup returns CDR1 SGHRS and CDR2 YFSETQ.

V and J are TRBV30 and TRBJ1-5; TRBD1 agrees at 8 bases. CDR1 and CDR2 (germline): GTSNPN, SVGIG (reference sequence). The CDR3 spans 17 residues. J gave up 0 bases and V 0 bases, and 7 bases lay outside the gene matches. CDR3 amino acids: CAWSVKTTGVSNQPQHF. The DNA of the CDR3 is TGTGCCTGGAGTGTAAAGACGACAGGGGTTAGCAATCAGCCCCAGCATTTT.